These 17 T cell receptor beta chains came from one sample sequenced in a study of tumor-infiltrating lymphocytes in glioblastoma multiforme. TCR beta libraries were built from RNA through three nested multiplex PCR rounds using modified ARM-PCR. Via MiXCR, TCRdb re-called the multiplex PCR reads, giving one row per CDR3 protein. Of about 32,000 distinct CDR3 sequences listed, 60% to 65% are singletons. The sequenced sample was brain tumor tissue. The receptor set was obtained from a male donor with glioblastoma.

This clonotype occurred once. A much larger clone lies one base from this, so it may be a read error. This rearrangement joins TRBV6-5 to TRBJ1-1; no clear D gene. Germline V gives CDR1 MNHEY, CDR2 SVGAGI. V lost 7 bases and J 4 bases, leaving 16 bases between the germline ends. The CDR3 spans 14 residues. The CDR3 loop is CASTAAGLGTEAFF. Written as DNA, the CDR3 is TGTGCCAGCACCGCAGCGGGGTTGGGCACTGAAGCTTTCTTT.

As for this clonotype: A junction end diverges from the germline sequence, so it may reflect a read error. The rearrangement links TRBV20-1 to TRBJ2-5, with TRBD1 matching over 7 bases. This CDR3 is 15 amino acids long. CDR1 and CDR2 from the germline V gene are DFQATT and SNEGSKA (reference sequence). CDR3 bases: TGCGGTGCTATTCGTACAGGGGCGTACCAAGAGACCCAGTACTTC. Translated, it gives CGAIRTGAYQETQYF.

This clonotype has at least ten counts. The V call is TRBV7-9, the J call TRBJ2-3; D perhaps matches TRBD2 (5 bases). Germline V CDR1 and CDR2: SEHNR, FQNEAQ (reference sequence). V lost 8 bases to trimming and J lost 6 bases, with 18 bases between them. There are 14 residues in the CDR3. The CDR3 reads CASLWAGPPDTQYF. CDR3 nucleotide sequence: TGTGCCAGCCTATGGGCGGGTCCTCCGGATACGCAGTATTTT.

This chain links TRBV10-3 with TRBJ2-3; the match to TRBD2 covers 9 bases. This CDR3 has 14 amino acids. The V segment lost 8 bases and the J segment 0 bases; nucleotides outside the gene matches: 3. Germline V lookup: CDR1 ENHRY, CDR2 SYGVKD. The CDR3 sequence: CAISAGGSTDTQYF. The CDR3 bases are TGTGCCATCTCTGCGGGAGGGAGCACAGATACGCAGTATTTT.

To note about this clonotype: The junction differs from germline at one of its ends, possibly a read error. This chain joins TRBV11-2 and TRBJ1-2; tentatively, D is TRBD1 (5 bases). The CDR3 covers 12 residues. Germline assignment: CDR1 SGHAT and CDR2 FQNNGV. This CDR3 is CASISRDRGCTF. The CDR3, as DNA: TGTGCCAGCATCTCACGTGACCGGGGCTGCACCTTC.

As for this clonotype: Mismatch with germline at one junction end may stem from a read error. The chain recombines TRBV29-1 with TRBJ2-2, with D perhaps being TRBD1 or TRBD2 (5 bases each). Germline assignment: CDR1 SQVTM and CDR2 ANQGSEA. The CDR3 is made up of 15 amino acids. As DNA, the CDR3 is TGCTGCGTGACCGGGACCAGCGGATTTAGCGCGGAGCTGTTTTTT. Translation gives CCVTGTSGFSAELFF.

V is TRBV29-1 and J is TRBJ2-5; D remains ambiguous. Germline values: CDR1 SQVTM, CDR2 ANQGSEA. This CDR3 region has 12 residues. The germline V and J ends were trimmed by 7 bases and 11 bases, with 20 bases remaining between them. This CDR3 is CSANVMQEAQYF. In nucleotides, the CDR3 is TGCAGCGCTAACGTCATGCAAGAGGCTCAGTACTTC.

Details on this clonotype: Germline and junction disagree at one end, which may indicate a read error. J is TRBJ2-7 and V is TRBV6-2 or TRBV6-3; D tentatively reads TRBD1 or TRBD2 (5 bases each). This CDR3 region has 13 residues. CDR1 MNHEY and CDR2 SVGEGT come from the germline V gene. CDR3 amino acids: CAISYGATYEQYF. CDR3 in DNA: TGTGCCATCAGTTACGGGGCAACCTACGAGCAGTACTTC.

V usage is TRBV10-2 and J usage is TRBJ2-7; TRBD2 agrees at 7 bases. The length of the CDR3 is 13 residues. The V segment lost 2 bases and the J segment 2 bases; nucleotides outside the gene matches: 0. CDR1 and CDR2 from the germline V gene are WSHSY and SAAADI. CDR3 nucleotide sequence: TGCGCCAGCAGTGAGACTAGCGCCTACGAGCAGTACTTC. This codes for CASSETSAYEQYF.

A word on this clonotype: This sequence may be a read error, since a much larger clone differs from it by one base. This rearrangement joins TRBV5-1 to TRBJ2-3, with 12 positions matching TRBD2. CDR1 is SGHRS, CDR2 YFSETQ, per germline. CDR3 length: 18 residues. This CDR3 is CASTGTSGSSPFTYTQYF. Here the CDR3 DNA reads TGCGCCAGCACCGGGACTAGCGGGTCTAGCCCGTTCACATATACGCAGTATTTT.

The chain uses TRBV6-5 and TRBJ2-4, with D possibly matching TRBD1 (6 bases). This CDR3 has 13 amino acids. CDR1 MNHEY and CDR2 SVGAGI come from the germline V gene. The V end was cut by 6 bases, the J end by 6 bases, with 12 bases between. The CDR3: CASSRQAGNIQYF. CDR3 bases: TGTGCCAGCAGCCGACAGGCAGGAAACATTCAGTACTTC.

To note about this clonotype: Being one base from a much bigger clone, this may be a read error. For the CDR3, the DNA is TGTGCCAGCAACCCCTGGGACCGGACAAGAGATACGCAGTATTTT. This sequence encodes CASNPWDRTRDTQYF. V is TRBV28 and J is TRBJ2-3; D tentatively reads TRBD1 or TRBD2 (5 bases each). This CDR3 region has 15 residues. Per germline, CDR1 MDHEN and CDR2 SYDVKM. The V gene lost 7 bases and the J gene lost 5 bases, with 19 bases spanning the gap.

This clonotype showed up just a few times. The rearrangement joins TRBV29-1 to TRBJ2-7, with TRBD1 matching over 9 bases. The ends lost 7 bases at V and 8 bases at J; junction bases unmatched: 6. Germline V gene sequence: CDR1 SQVTM, CDR2 ANQGSEA. The length of the CDR3 is 11 residues. The CDR3 sequence: CSGAGTGKQYF. The CDR3, as DNA: TGCAGCGGCGCCGGGACAGGGAAGCAGTACTTC.

There are many counts of this clonotype. The rearrangement joins TRBV30 to TRBJ2-4; D not certain. Per germline, CDR1 GTSNPN and CDR2 SVGIG (reference sequence). V was trimmed by 2 bases and J by 0 bases, leaving 2 bases between them. This CDR3 region has 12 residues. CDR3 DNA sequence: TGTGCCTGGAGTCTAGCCAAAAACATTCAGTACTTC. Its protein is CAWSLAKNIQYF.

The J gene is TRBJ2-2, the V gene TRBV11-3; no clear D gene. Germline V CDR1 and CDR2: SGHNT, YENEEA. The CDR3 consists of 15 residues. Trimming removed 5 bases from V and 0 bases from J, with 10 bases in between. The CDR3 region has the DNA TGTGCCAGCAGCCCTACTCGGGCGAACACCGGGGAGCTGTTTTTT. This gives the protein CASSPTRANTGELFF.

The rearrangement joins TRBV5-1 to TRBJ2-7; the D gene is possibly TRBD1 (5 bases). The CDR3 has 14 amino acids. Trimming took off 4 bases at V and 2 bases at J, with 13 bases between the two ends. In germline, CDR1 is SGHRS, CDR2 YFSETQ. CDR3 coding DNA: TGCGCCAGCAGCGTCAGGACAAGAGCCTACGAGCAGTACTTC. The encoded protein is CASSVRTRAYEQYF.

Turning to this clonotype: With a much larger clone just one base away, this may be a read error. The V and J genes are TRBV7-9 and TRBJ2-1; D is undetermined. The CDR3 covers 16 residues. V lost 2 bases and J lost 0, with 11 bases in between. CDR1 and CDR2 from the germline V gene are SEHNR and FQNEAQ (reference sequence). CDR3 sequence (DNA): TGTGCCAGCAGCTTATGTGGGCTCCTCTCCTACAATGAGCAGTTCTTC. Translated, it gives CASSLCGLLSYNEQFF.